The rows below give T cell receptor beta chains drawn from one sample of a study of blood T cell repertoires in COVID-19. Assay: immunoSEQ multiplex PCR; the TCRdb copy retains only in-frame clones and omits some. The table shows roughly 80,000 clones, with about four fifths occurring only once. The sequenced sample consisted of peripheral blood. Receptors originate from a woman aged 60 to 75 with acute or convalescent COVID-19. CDR3s include the opening cysteine and the closing phenylalanine or tryptophan. The D gene is left open where the match is weak. For some rows the clone size is stated as once, few or many, or as a class when expanded; others skip it.

J gene | clone size | D gene | V gene | CDR3 DNA | CDR3 protein
TRBJ1-2 | . | TRBD1 | TRBV29-1 | TGCAGCGTGGGGACAGGGGGAAACTATGGCTACACCTTC | CSVGTGGNYGYTF
TRBJ1-2 | . | TRBD1 | TRBV28 | TGTGCCAGCAGGACGACAGGGATGGCGGACACCTTC | CASRTTGMADTF
TRBJ2-1 | . | TRBD2 | TRBV5-8 | TGTGCCAGCAGCTTTATAGCGGGGGGGTACAATGAGCAGTTCTTC | CASSFIAGGYNEQFF
TRBJ1-2 | . | . | TRBV12-3/TRBV12-4 | TGTGCCAGCAGCCCCCGAGGGATCTATGGCTACACCTTC | CASSPRGIYGYTF
TRBJ1-3 | . | . | TRBV5-8 | TGTGCCAGCAGCTCGGCTCGGGGGGGAGCTGGAAACACCATATATTTT | CASSSARGGAGNTIYF
TRBJ2-2 | . | . | TRBV9 | TGTGCCAGCAGCGTGGACTTTACCGGGGAGCTGTTTTTT | CASSVDFTGELFF
TRBJ1-5 | . | . | TRBV29-1 | TGCAGCGTTGTATCGGGTAGTAGCAATCAGCCCCAGCATTTT | CSVVSGSSNQPQHF
TRBJ2-5 | . | . | TRBV5-8 | TGTGCCAGCACCTTAGAGGAGGGGAACGGGGGAGAGACCCAGTACTTC | CASTLEEGNGGETQYF
TRBJ2-7 | . | TRBD2 | TRBV7-9 | TGTGCCAGCAGCAACACCGGGACTAGCGGCATGTACGAGCAGTACTTC | CASSNTGTSGMYEQYF
TRBJ1-6 | once | . | TRBV9 | TGTGCCAGCAGCGACCGGGACACTTCACCCCTCCACTTT | CASSDRDTSPLHF
TRBJ1-2 | . | . | TRBV7-2 | TGTGCCAGCGGAGCAGGTGGGAGCTATGGCTACACCTTC | CASGAGGSYGYTF
TRBJ2-7 | once | TRBD2 | TRBV30 | TGTGCCTGGAGTCCCGGGACTAGCGGGAGGTACGAGCAGTACTTC | CAWSPGTSGRYEQYF
TRBJ2-3 | . | . | TRBV6-5 | TGTGCCAGCAGTTACTCGATCGGGGGATTGACAGATACGCAGTATTTT | CASSYSIGGLTDTQYF
TRBJ2-1 | few | . | TRBV10-2 | TGCGCCAGCAATACTATCCGACAGTTAAACAATGAGCAGTTCTTC | CASNTIRQLNNEQFF
TRBJ1-1 | . | . | TRBV29-1 | TGCAGCGTTTCCAGGGGGAACACTGAAGCTTTCTTT | CSVSRGNTEAFF
TRBJ1-4 | . | . | TRBV6-2/TRBV6-3 | TGTGCCAGCAGTTCGCCTGACTCCGCAACTAATGAAAAACTGTTTTTT | CASSSPDSATNEKLFF
TRBJ1-1 | . | TRBD1 | TRBV6-6 | TGTGCCAGCAGTGTAAGCCGGGACAGTGAAGCTTTCTTT | CASSVSRDSEAFF
TRBJ2-7 | . | TRBD2 | TRBV5-1 | TGCGCCAGCAGACCCCTAGCGGGGGCTACTATCTACGAGCAGTACTTC | CASRPLAGATIYEQYF
TRBJ2-1 | . | . | TRBV4-3 | TGCGCCAGCAGCCAAGATATTAGGGGGTTCTCCTACAATGAGCAGTTCTTC | CASSQDIRGFSYNEQFF
TRBJ2-7 | few | . | TRBV5-1 | TGCGCCAGCAGCTTGGCGTCGTTCTACGAGCAGTACTTC | CASSLASFYEQYF
TRBJ2-1 | . | . | TRBV9 | TGTGCCAGCAGCGTCCTAGCTGGGAATGAGCAGTTCTTC | CASSVLAGNEQFF
TRBJ1-5 | . | . | TRBV5-1 | TGCGCCAGCAGCTTGGAACCGGGTTTTAGCAATCAGCCCCAGCATTTT | CASSLEPGFSNQPQHF
TRBJ1-4 | . | . | TRBV27 | TGTGCCAGCAGCGGGGAGCCGAGGCCCTCCAAACTGTTTTTT | CASSGEPRPSKLFF
TRBJ2-5 | once | . | TRBV5-1 | TGCGCCAGCAAGCGCCCGGGGGTACTGGAGACCCAGTACTTC | CASKRPGVLETQYF
TRBJ2-1 | . | TRBD1 | TRBV9 | TGTGCCAGCAGCCTGGGACAGCACAATGAGCAGTTCTTC | CASSLGQHNEQFF
TRBJ1-6 | . | TRBD1 | TRBV12-3/TRBV12-4 | TGTGCCAGCAGCACGGACAGGGGGCTACCCCTCCACTTT | CASSTDRGLPLHF
TRBJ1-1 | . | . | TRBV19 | TGTGCCAGCGCCGTGGTCAGGGCGTCGAACACTGAAGCTTTCTTT | CASAVVRASNTEAFF
TRBJ2-3 | . | TRBD1 | TRBV18 | TGTGCCAGCTCACCACCGGATCGTCCAGGGGGAACCACAGATACGCAGTATTTT | CASSPPDRPGGTTDTQYF
TRBJ1-6 | . | . | TRBV30 | TGTGCCTGGAGCCCCCGTGCCGGGCCCCTCCACTTT | CAWSPRAGPLHF
TRBJ1-5 | few | TRBD1 | TRBV7-2 | TGTGCCAGCAGCTCACAGGGGGCCAGCAATCAGCCCCAGCATTTT | CASSSQGASNQPQHF
TRBJ1-1 | few | . | TRBV30 | TGTGCCTGGAGTAAATGGGGGGGTCGGGCGAACACTGAAGCTTTCTTT | CAWSKWGGRANTEAFF
TRBJ1-5 | . | TRBD1 | TRBV27 | TGTGCCAGCAGGAAACAGGGGGAGGGCAATCAGCCCCAGCATTTT | CASRKQGEGNQPQHF
TRBJ1-5 | . | . | TRBV21-1 | TGTGCCAGCACCCACTTACGGGGCAATCAGCCCCAGCATTTT | CASTHLRGNQPQHF